These 24 T cell receptor beta chains were all obtained from the same sample, sequenced in a study of cytomegalovirus exposure and HLA in healthy donors. Here immunoSEQ multiplex PCR was the method, and the copy in TCRdb shows in-frame clones only, minus some. Here the sample spans around 160,000 clones, 88% being singletons. The material sequenced was PBMCs. Source of these receptors: a man younger than 30 in good health and CMV-seronegative.

Only one count was recorded for this clone. J is TRBJ1-3 and V is TRBV6-1, with 7 bases fitting TRBD1. Trimming removed 7 bases from V and 0 bases from J; junction bases left unmatched: 6. Germline CDR1 is MNHNS and CDR2 is SASEGT. The length of the CDR3 is 15 residues. CDR3 in amino acids: CASNPTGNSGNTIYF. CDR3 coding DNA: TGTGCCAGCAATCCGACAGGGAACTCTGGAAACACCATATATTTT.

J is TRBJ1-2 and V is TRBV7-2, with 9 bases matching TRBD1. This CDR3 is built from 15 residues. CDR1 SGHTA and CDR2 FQGNSA come from the germline V gene. The junction had 10 bases not matched to a gene; V was cut back by 3 bases and J by 8 bases. The CDR3, as DNA: TGTGCCAGCAGCTTCTACCGGGACAGGGTCCAGGGCTACACCTTC. Translated, it gives CASSFYRDRVQGYTF.

The chain employs TRBV28 and TRBJ1-4; possibly TRBD1 for D (5 bases). V was trimmed by 2 bases and J by 9 bases, leaving 13 bases between them. The CDR3 extends over 14 amino acids. The germline CDR1 and CDR2 sequences are MDHEN and SYDVKM. The CDR3 sequence: CASSLQGGVQKLFF. The CDR3 region has the DNA TGTGCCAGCAGTTTACAGGGTGGGGTACAAAAACTGTTTTTT.

The J gene is TRBJ2-2, the V gene TRBV6-6, with TRBD2 matching over 13 bases. V trimming: 6 bases; J trimming: 7 bases; junction bases outside the gene matches: 8. Germline V gene sequence: CDR1 MNHNY, CDR2 SVGAGI (reference sequence). This CDR3 is 16 amino acids long. CDR3 in amino acids: CASRLTGTSGNGELFF. DNA for the CDR3: TGTGCCAGCAGACTAACCGGGACTAGCGGGAACGGGGAGCTGTTTTTT.

This clone was counted a single time. V usage is TRBV4-3 and J usage is TRBJ2-7, with TRBD1 matching over 8 bases. Trimming took 0 bases from V and 4 from J; bases not matched to a gene: 8. Germline V gene lookup returns CDR1 LGHNA and CDR2 YSLEER. This CDR3 is 16 amino acids long. CDR3 loop: CASSQDMAGGLYEQYF. CDR3 bases: TGCGCCAGCAGCCAAGATATGGCAGGGGGCTTGTACGAGCAGTACTTC.

The gene calls are TRBV5-1 and TRBJ2-1, with D possibly TRBD2 on 5 matching bases. Germline assignment: CDR1 SGHRS and CDR2 YFSETQ. This CDR3 is 17 amino acids long. With 4 bases removed from V and 6 bases from J, the gap between germline ends came to 23 bases. The CDR3: CASSPIPRRGMGNEQFF. The CDR3 DNA follows: TGCGCCAGCAGCCCGATCCCAAGGAGAGGGATGGGCAATGAGCAGTTCTTC. The variable domain in full, with the rest retrieved from reference TRBV5-1 and TRBJ2-1, is KAGVTQTPRYLIKTRGQQVTLSCSPISGHRSVSWYQQTPGQGLQFLFEYFSETQRNKGNFPGRFSGRQFSNSRSEMNVSTLELGDSALYLCASSPIPRRGMGNEQFFGPGTRLTVL.

V is TRBV10-3 and J is TRBJ2-7, with 8 bases aligning to TRBD1. Losses at the gene ends were 5 bases for V and 2 bases for J; bases not matched to a gene: 8. Germline CDR1 is ENHRY and CDR2 is SYGVKD. This CDR3 is 15 amino acids long. The CDR3 DNA reads as TGTGCCATCAGTAGAGGATCAGGGGGCGCCTACGAGCAGTACTTC. This gives the protein CAISRGSGGAYEQYF.

J is TRBJ2-5 and V is TRBV4-1; a weak D match, TRBD1 (5 bases). The CDR3 is 15 amino acids. With 0 bases removed from V and 4 bases from J, the gap between germline ends came to 12 bases. Germline CDR1 and CDR2: MGHRA and YSYEKL. For the CDR3, the DNA is TGCGCCAGCAGCCAAGAATGGTTAGGGGTAGAGACCCAGTACTTC. Protein sequence: CASSQEWLGVETQYF.

The chain has TRBV5-1 and TRBJ2-3; 7 bases are a match to TRBD2. The length of the CDR3 is 15 residues. J was trimmed by 0 bases and V by 4 bases; bases with no gene match: 5. Per the germline V gene, CDR1 is SGHRS and CDR2 is YFSETQ. CDR3 in DNA: TGCGCCAGCAGCATATCAGCGGGAAGCACAGATACGCAGTATTTT. Translated: CASSISAGSTDTQYF.

This clone has only one observation. This chain links TRBV9 with TRBJ1-2; no reliable D call. The CDR3 is made up of 12 amino acids. CDR1 and CDR2 (germline): SGDLS, YYNGEE. Trimming left V 0 bases short and J 4 bases short, with 4 bases between. CDR3 region: CASSVDGYGYTF. The DNA for the CDR3 is TGTGCCAGCAGCGTAGACGGCTATGGCTACACCTTC. Together with reference TRBV9 and TRBJ1-2, the CDR3 gives the full variable domain: DSGVTQTPKHLITATGQRVTLRCSPRSGDLSVYWYQQSLDQGLQFLIQYYNGEERAKGNILERFSAQQFPDLHSELNLSSLELGDSALYFCASSVDGYGYTFGSGTRLTVV.

This chain uses TRBV28 with TRBJ2-7, with TRBD1 matching 12 bases. Trimming at V came to 4 bases and at J to 1 base, leaving 8 bases not matched to a gene. This CDR3 is built from 17 residues. Germline V lookup: CDR1 MDHEN, CDR2 SYDVKM. The CDR3 loop reads CASSWGQGALSSYEQYF. The CDR3 coding sequence is TGTGCCAGCAGTTGGGGACAGGGGGCGTTGTCGTCCTACGAGCAGTACTTC. The full variable domain, its missing parts supplied by reference TRBV28 and TRBJ2-7, is DVKVTQSSRYLVKRTGEKVFLECVQDMDHENMFWYRQDPGLGLRLIYFSYDVKMKEKGDIPEGYSVSREKKERFSLILESASTNQTSMYLCASSWGQGALSSYEQYFGPGTRLTVT.

The chain couples TRBV6-5 to TRBJ1-1, with a possible D match to TRBD1 (5 bases). The CDR3 runs 15 residues. In germline, CDR1 is MNHEY, CDR2 SVGAGI. V dropped 0 bases and J dropped 2 bases, with 10 bases sitting between them. Here the CDR3 DNA reads TGTGCCAGCAGTTACTCCCCGCGGGGCAACACTGAAGCTTTCTTT. Its translation: CASSYSPRGNTEAFF.

This clone appeared a single time. The CDR3 DNA is TGTGCCAGCAGTTCCGGACAGGGAGGTGGCTATGGCTACACCTTC. Translation gives CASSSGQGGGYGYTF. This chain connects TRBV6-5 to TRBJ1-2, with 8 bases aligning to TRBD1. With 4 bases clipped from V and 4 bases from J, the junction kept 8 bases outside the gene matches. The germline V gene encodes CDR1 MNHEY and CDR2 SVGAGI. This CDR3 spans 15 amino acids.

The chain links TRBV27 to TRBJ2-5; no clear D gene. The CDR3 runs to 13 residues. Per the germline V gene, CDR1 is MNHEY and CDR2 is SMNVEV (reference sequence). Trimming left V 8 bases short and J 0 bases short, with 10 bases between. CDR3 amino acids: CASQRTDQETQYF. In DNA form, the CDR3 reads TGTGCCAGCCAACGAACAGACCAAGAGACCCAGTACTTC.

The chain has TRBV28 and TRBJ1-2; TRBD1 might be the D (6 bases). Trimming took 2 bases from V and 0 from J, leaving 16 bases between them. The CDR3 totals 17 residues. Germline assignment: CDR1 MDHEN and CDR2 SYDVKM. The CDR3: CASSLGVGDTANYGYTF. The CDR3 DNA sequence: TGTGCCAGCAGTTTAGGGGTCGGGGACACAGCTAACTATGGCTACACCTTC.

This chain joins TRBV10-3 and TRBJ1-4; perhaps TRBD1 as D (5 bases). V was trimmed by 0 bases and J by 8 bases, leaving 13 bases between them. The CDR3 covers 15 residues. Germline loops: CDR1 ENHRY, CDR2 SYGVKD. This CDR3 reads CAISESQAGNEKLFF. The CDR3 nucleotides are TGTGCCATCAGTGAGTCGCAAGCAGGGAACGAAAAACTGTTTTTT.

The rearrangement links TRBV5-1 to TRBJ2-1; no reliable D call. Germline V gene sequence: CDR1 SGHRS, CDR2 YFSETQ. V was trimmed by 0 bases and J by 7 bases, leaving 17 bases between them. This CDR3 contains 16 residues. This chain's CDR3 is CASSLARKPRTNEQFF. The CDR3 DNA reads TGCGCCAGCAGCTTGGCCCGTAAACCCCGAACAAATGAGCAGTTCTTC.

The chain couples TRBV4-3 to TRBJ2-3, with TRBD2 identical over 12 bases. Germline CDR1 is LGHNA and CDR2 is YSLEER. The CDR3 runs 15 residues. Trimming at V came to 5 bases and at J to 5 bases, leaving 5 bases not matched to a gene. The CDR3 region is CASSVTGLAGDTQYF. The CDR3, as DNA: TGCGCCAGCAGCGTAACGGGACTAGCGGGAGATACGCAGTATTTT.

The chain has TRBV28 and TRBJ1-2; 7 bases are a match to TRBD1. The germline gives CDR1 MDHEN, CDR2 SYDVKM. V dropped 4 bases and J dropped 3; count of bases not matched to a gene: 8. This CDR3 spans 15 amino acids. In DNA form, the CDR3 reads TGTGCCAGCAGTTCCGGGACAGCTATCTACTATGGCTACACCTTC. It translates to CASSSGTAIYYGYTF.

The V and J genes are TRBV6-6 and TRBJ2-7, with 12 nucleotides matching TRBD1. Germline loops: CDR1 MNHNY, CDR2 SVGAGI (reference sequence). J lost 0 bases, V lost 6 bases, and 3 bases had no gene match. The CDR3 loop spans 15 amino acids. In nucleotides, the CDR3 is TGTGCCAGCAGCCTGGGACAGGGGGCCTCCTACGAGCAGTACGTC. Residues: CASSLGQGASYEQYV.

The CDR3 loop reads CASSQSGTYNEQFF. CDR3 DNA sequence: TGTGCCAGCAGCCAAAGCGGAACCTACAATGAGCAGTTCTTC. V gene TRBV4-2 combines with J gene TRBJ2-1; D may be TRBD2 (5 bases). The length of the CDR3 is 14 residues. V dropped 2 bases and J dropped 2 bases, with 7 bases sitting between them. Germline V gene data show CDR1 as LGHNA and CDR2 as YNFKEQ.

The chain couples TRBV6-1 to TRBJ2-7; weak D call: TRBD1 (8 bases). CDR3 length: 14 residues. The V gene's germline CDR1 is MNHNS and CDR2 SASEGT. CDR3 coding DNA: TGTGCAGCGGACAGGGAGGGGGGCTGGGGCGAGCAGTACGTC. As protein: CAADREGGWGEQYV.

As DNA, the CDR3 is TGTGCCAGCAGTCAACTTAACAATGAGCAGTTCTTC. This gives the protein CASSQLNNEQFF. The chain carries TRBV27 and TRBJ2-1; D not resolved. In germline, CDR1 is MNHEY, CDR2 SMNVEV (reference sequence). V lost 5 bases, J lost 5 bases, and 7 bases lay in between. The CDR3 runs 12 residues.

This clone was detected only once. This chain uses TRBV6-1 with TRBJ2-1; 11 nucleotides line up with TRBD2. With V trimmed by 2 bases and J by 6 bases, 3 bases remained unmatched. Germline CDR1 reads MNHNS; CDR2 reads SASEGT. The CDR3 loop spans 15 amino acids. The CDR3 sequence: CASSENSGGANEQFF. The CDR3 DNA reads TGTGCCAGCAGTGAAAATAGCGGGGGGGCCAATGAGCAGTTCTTC.